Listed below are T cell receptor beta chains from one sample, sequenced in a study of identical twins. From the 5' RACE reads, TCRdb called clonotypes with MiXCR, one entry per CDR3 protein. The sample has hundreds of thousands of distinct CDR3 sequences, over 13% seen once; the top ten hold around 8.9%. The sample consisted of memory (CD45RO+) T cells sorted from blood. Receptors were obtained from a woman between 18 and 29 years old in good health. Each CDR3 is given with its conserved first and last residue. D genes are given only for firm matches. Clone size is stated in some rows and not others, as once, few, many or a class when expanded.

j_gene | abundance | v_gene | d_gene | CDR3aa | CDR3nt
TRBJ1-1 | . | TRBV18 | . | CASSPFLRGDTEAFF | TGTGCCAGCTCACCCTTCTTAAGGGGGGACACTGAAGCTTTCTTT
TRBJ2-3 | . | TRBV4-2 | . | CASSHQGLNADTQYF | TGTGCCAGCAGCCACCAGGGGCTCAACGCAGATACGCAGTATTTT
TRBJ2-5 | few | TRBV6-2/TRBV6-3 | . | CASSYSTGVDRETQYF | TGTGCCAGCAGTTACTCTACGGGAGTGGATCGAGAGACCCAGTACTTC
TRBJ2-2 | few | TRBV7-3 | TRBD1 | CASSLTQDRGRDGELFF | TGTGCCAGCAGCTTAACGCAAGACAGGGGGCGCGACGGGGAGCTGTTTTTT
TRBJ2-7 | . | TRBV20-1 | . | CSARQGHEQYF | TGCAGTGCTAGGCAGGGACACGAGCAGTACTTC
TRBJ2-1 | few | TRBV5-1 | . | CASSLAVLSADNEQFF | TGCGCCAGCAGCTTGGCCGTCTTAAGCGCTGACAATGAGCAGTTCTTC
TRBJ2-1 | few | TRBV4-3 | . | CASSYGKGDEQFF | TGCGCCAGCAGCTATGGGAAGGGGGATGAGCAGTTCTTC
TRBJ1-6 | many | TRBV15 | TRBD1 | CATSSDREHSPLHF | TGTGCCACCAGCAGTGACAGGGAGCACTCACCCCTCCACTTT
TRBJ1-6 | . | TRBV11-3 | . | CASSLEGTYNSPLHF | TGTGCCAGCAGCTTGGAGGGGACCTATAATTCACCCCTCCACTTT
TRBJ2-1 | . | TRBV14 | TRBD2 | CASSQWGTINEQFF | TGTGCCAGCAGCCAATGGGGGACTATCAATGAGCAGTTCTTC
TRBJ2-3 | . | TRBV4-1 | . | CASSLGERTDTQYF | TGCGCCAGCAGCCTCGGGGAACGCACAGATACGCAGTATTTT
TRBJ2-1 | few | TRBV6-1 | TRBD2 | CASSALAGSYNEQFF | TGTGCCAGCAGTGCCCTAGCGGGGTCCTACAATGAGCAGTTCTTC
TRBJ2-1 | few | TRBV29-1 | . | CSYGGYNEQFF | TGCAGCTATGGCGGATACAATGAGCAGTTCTTC
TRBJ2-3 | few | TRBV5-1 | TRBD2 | CASSPGLAGGSGTDTQYF | TGCGCCAGCAGCCCGGGACTAGCGGGGGGTTCGGGCACAGATACGCAGTATTTT
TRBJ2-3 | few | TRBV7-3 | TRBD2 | CASSELAGGLGDTQYF | TGTGCCAGCAGCGAACTAGCGGGGGGGCTCGGAGATACGCAGTATTTT
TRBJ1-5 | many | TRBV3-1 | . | CASSQELGQPQHF | TGTGCCAGCAGCCAAGAATTGGGCCAGCCCCAGCATTTT
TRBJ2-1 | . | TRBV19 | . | CASSQGPGLYFF | TGTGCCAGTTCTCAAGGGCCGGGACTCTATTTCTTC
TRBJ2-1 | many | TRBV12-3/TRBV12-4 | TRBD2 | CASSFLRTSGSYNEQFF | TGTGCCAGCAGTTTCCTCCGGACTAGCGGGAGCTACAATGAGCAGTTCTTC
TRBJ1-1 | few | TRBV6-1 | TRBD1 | CASRVEDRANTEAFF | TGTGCCAGCAGGGTCGAGGACAGGGCGAACACTGAAGCTTTCTTT
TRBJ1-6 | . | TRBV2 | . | CASSVSQVESNSPLHF | TGTGCCAGCAGTGTGTCCCAGGTTGAAAGTAATTCACCCCTCCACTTT